This T cell receptor beta chain was identified in a study of breast tumors, draining lymph nodes, adjacent tissues. Using its own MiXCR run on the multiplex PCR reads, TCRdb lists one record per CDR3 protein. The profile shows approximately 280,000 distinct CDR3 sequences, roughly 31% of them singletons. This clonotype was observed many times. Axillary draining lymph nodes of breast cancer patients supplied the node samples. The receptor comes from a female donor with breast cancer. Some clones in this sample may be carry-over from other donors' samples. The sequenced material came from axillary lymph node tissue.

CDR3 region: CASSLGTGTTDTQYF. CDR3 coding DNA: TGTGCCAGCAGCTTAGGAACGGGGACCACAGATACGCAGTATTTT. The V and J genes are TRBV7-9 and TRBJ2-3; D might be TRBD1 or TRBD2, each matching 5 bases. Germline CDR1 SEHNR, CDR2 FQNEAQ (reference sequence). This CDR3 comprises 15 residues. V was clipped by 1 base and J by 2 bases, with 10 bases between them. The variable domain in full, with the rest retrieved from reference TRBV7-9 and TRBJ2-3, is DTGVSQNPRHKITKRGQNVTFRCDPISEHNRLYWYRQTLGQGPEFLTYFQNEAQLEKSRLLSDRFSAERPKGSFSTLEIQRTEQGDSAMYLCASSLGTGTTDTQYFGPGTRLTVL.